This entry lists 29 T cell receptor beta chains sequenced from one sample in a study of regulatory dendritic cells for organ transplantation. Sorted T cells were CFSE-labeled and cultured approximately five days with allogeneic regulatory or mature dendritic cells at 1:10. TCRdb keeps only in-frame clones here, not all; method: immunoSEQ multiplex PCR. The profile covers about 12,000 clones, with 60% to 80% appearing a single time and 1.1% taken by the ten largest. Antigens of these TCRs are unknown. The source material was naive CD8+ T cells from blood cultured with regulatory dendritic cells. As for subset: CD45RA+ naive T cells. The receptors here all came from a human donor in good health.

The chain joins TRBV13 to TRBJ1-6; possibly TRBD1 for D (5 bases). The CDR3 length is 14 residues. Germline CDR1 PRHDT, CDR2 FYEKMQ (reference sequence). Trimming stripped 2 bases from V and 7 bases from J, with 9 bases between. CDR3: CASSLQGENSPLHF. The DNA for the CDR3 is TGTGCCAGCAGCTTACAGGGTGAAAATTCACCCCTCCACTTT.

The CDR3 reads CASSWGDQTDTQYF. CDR3 DNA: TGTGCCAGCAGTTGGGGGGACCAAACAGATACGCAGTATTTT. The chain employs TRBV27 and TRBJ2-3; TRBD2 might be the D (6 bases). V lost 4 bases and J 3 bases, leaving 11 bases between the germline ends. The CDR3 is 14 amino acids. CDR1 is MNHEY, CDR2 SMNVEV, per germline (reference sequence).

The gene calls are TRBV5-6 and TRBJ1-5; a weak D match, TRBD1 (5 bases). The CDR3 consists of 14 residues. Germline CDR1 is SGHDT and CDR2 is YYEEEE. V dropped 2 bases and J dropped 5 bases, with 11 bases sitting between them. The DNA of the CDR3 is TGTGCCAGCAGCTTCCACAGGACCCATCAGCCCCAGCATTTT. Protein sequence: CASSFHRTHQPQHF. Using reference TRBV5-6 and TRBJ1-5 for the parts outside the CDR3, the full variable domain is DAGVTQSPTHLIKTRGQQVTLRCSPKSGHDTVSWYQQALGQGPQFIFQYYEEEERQRGNFPDRFSGHQFPNYSSELNVNALLLGDSALYLCASSFHRTHQPQHFGDGTRLSIL.

The genes are TRBV7-9 and TRBJ1-2; tentatively, D is TRBD1 (5 bases). Trimming pared 4 bases from V and 5 bases from J, leaving 14 bases between. This CDR3 has 14 amino acids. The germline CDR1 and CDR2 sequences are SEHNR and FQNEAQ (reference sequence). The CDR3 DNA sequence: TGTGCCAGCAGCTCGGGACTCGACGCGTATGGCTACACCTTC. It translates to CASSSGLDAYGYTF.

This clone was seen a single time. The J gene is TRBJ1-5, the V gene TRBV6-1, with 11 bases aligning to TRBD1. The ends lost 4 bases at V and 9 bases at J; junction bases unmatched: 5. Germline V CDR1 and CDR2: MNHNS, SASEGT. The CDR3 extends over 14 amino acids. In DNA form, the CDR3 reads TGTGCCAGCAGTGGAGGGACAGGGGGATCGCCCCAGCATTTT. Its translation: CASSGGTGGSPQHF.

This chain uses TRBV5-6 with TRBJ1-1; D possibly corresponds to TRBD1 (5 bases). Germline values: CDR1 SGHDT, CDR2 YYEEEE. The CDR3 is 15 residues long. With 2 bases removed from V and 1 base from J, the gap between germline ends came to 12 bases. The CDR3 loop reads CASSLGRATNTEAFF. As DNA, the CDR3 is TGTGCCAGCAGCTTAGGCAGGGCAACGAACACTGAAGCTTTCTTT.

V usage is TRBV5-1 and J usage is TRBJ2-7; D is ambiguous. The ends were cut back, 2 bases at V and 7 bases at J, with 13 bases in the middle. CDR3 length equals 13 residues. Germline V gene lookup returns CDR1 SGHRS and CDR2 YFSETQ. The CDR3 DNA reads TGCGCCAGCAGCTTCGACCTGGTCGGGGAGCAGTACTTC. The encoded protein is CASSFDLVGEQYF.

The chain couples TRBV27 to TRBJ2-2, with D unresolved. The V end lost 4 bases, the J end lost 8 bases, and 5 bases lay between the germline ends. CDR3 length: 11 amino acids. CDR1 and CDR2 (germline): MNHEY, SMNVEV (reference sequence). The CDR3 DNA is TGTGCCAGCAGTTCGTCTGGGGAGCTGTTTTTT. Amino acid sequence: CASSSSGELFF.

The rearrangement links TRBV4-1 to TRBJ2-1, with D possibly matching TRBD2 (5 bases). The CDR3 is 16 residues long. V was clipped by 3 bases and J by 2 bases, with 14 bases between them. In germline, CDR1 is MGHRA, CDR2 YSYEKL. The CDR3 loop reads CASSQEDLAPYNEQFF. CDR3 bases: TGCGCCAGCAGCCAGGAGGACCTAGCCCCCTACAATGAGCAGTTCTTC.

The chain uses TRBV6-5 and TRBJ1-4, with 9 bases matching TRBD1. Germline V CDR1 and CDR2: MNHEY, SVGAGI. This CDR3 region has 15 residues. V lost 0 bases, J lost 7 bases, and 3 bases stayed unmatched. In DNA form, the CDR3 reads TGTGCCAGCAGTTACTCGGGACAGGGCGGTGAAAAACTGTTTTTT. It translates to CASSYSGQGGEKLFF.

This clone is medium-sized (0.01 to 0.1%) by share. The chain is built from TRBV4-1 and TRBJ1-5; 7 bases line up with TRBD1. Germline trimming cut 3 bases from V and 5 bases from J; bases unmatched to any gene: 4. Per the germline V gene, CDR1 is MGHRA and CDR2 is YSYEKL. CDR3 size: 14 residues. In DNA, the CDR3 is TGCGCCAGCAGCCATCAGGGGGTCCATCAGCCCCAGCATTTT. This sequence encodes CASSHQGVHQPQHF.

The rearrangement uses TRBV5-1 and TRBJ2-7; D gene unclear. This CDR3 is built from 13 residues. Germline V gene sequence: CDR1 SGHRS, CDR2 YFSETQ. Trimming left V 1 base short and J 4 bases short, with 9 bases between. The CDR3 protein is CASSLPSRYEQYF. In nucleotides, the CDR3 is TGCGCCAGCAGCTTGCCTAGTCGGTACGAGCAGTACTTC.

V and J are TRBV11-2 and TRBJ1-4, with D tentatively TRBD1 (6 bases). The germline CDR1 and CDR2 sequences are SGHAT and FQNNGV. The length of the CDR3 is 16 residues. The V gene lost 5 bases and the J gene lost 5 bases, with 18 bases spanning the gap. CDR3 coding DNA: TGTGCCAGCAGCAGTTCAGGGGCGGAACTCAATGAAAAACTGTTTTTT. Encoded protein: CASSSSGAELNEKLFF.

This clone was found a few times. The V call is TRBV7-3, the J call TRBJ1-6, with D tentatively TRBD1 (6 bases). The CDR3 is 15 amino acids. The germline gives CDR1 SGHTA, CDR2 FQGTGA. Trimming took off 2 bases at V and 7 bases at J, with 12 bases between the two ends. The CDR3 DNA is TGTGCCAGCAGCTTAGTAGGGGGAACAAATTCACCCCTCCACTTT. Translating it yields CASSLVGGTNSPLHF.

This clone was counted between two and nine times. This sequence joins TRBV5-6 and TRBJ1-5, with D hard to call. The germline gives CDR1 SGHDT, CDR2 YYEEEE. The V end lost 4 bases, the J end lost 3 bases, and 17 bases lay between the germline ends. CDR3 length: 16 residues. The CDR3 loop reads CASSRGGRRSNQPQHF. CDR3 DNA sequence: TGTGCCAGCAGCCGGGGAGGACGGAGATCCAATCAGCCCCAGCATTTT.

CDR3 amino acids: CASNDNRGTDTQYF. The CDR3 nucleotides read TGTGCCAGCAACGATAATCGGGGCACAGATACGCAGTATTTT. The chain is built from TRBV7-9 and TRBJ2-3; D gene uncertain. Per the germline V gene, CDR1 is SEHNR and CDR2 is FQNEAQ (reference sequence). The CDR3 consists of 14 residues. The V gene lost 7 bases and the J gene lost 1 base, with 12 bases spanning the gap.

The rearrangement uses TRBV7-6 and TRBJ2-1; D is unclear. CDR1 and CDR2 from the germline V gene are SGHVS and FNYEAQ. V was cut by 5 bases and J by 8 bases, with 19 bases left in between. This CDR3 has 15 amino acids. The CDR3 sequence is CASSPIADIGDEQFF. The CDR3 DNA follows: TGTGCCAGCAGCCCCATTGCTGACATTGGCGATGAGCAGTTCTTC.

The chain has TRBV5-1 and TRBJ1-2, with a possible D match to TRBD1 (6 bases). Between the trimmed V and J ends, which lost 0 bases and 3 bases, there was a span of 15 bases. This CDR3 is built from 16 residues. Looked up from germline, CDR1 is SGHRS and CDR2 is YFSETQ. CDR3 sequence: CASSLEGRDTHYGYTF. CDR3 DNA: TGCGCCAGCAGCTTGGAGGGCCGGGACACCCACTATGGCTACACCTTC.

V and J are TRBV7-8 and TRBJ1-4, with 8 bases that match TRBD1. The length of the CDR3 is 16 residues. Looked up from germline, CDR1 is SGHVS and CDR2 is FQNEAQ. V dropped 4 bases and J dropped 7; count of bases not matched to a gene: 11. DNA of the CDR3: TGTGCCAGCAGCTATCGCCTACAGGGGGTGGGTGAAAAACTGTTTTTT. Protein: CASSYRLQGVGEKLFF. Full variable domain (remainder filled in from reference TRBV7-8 and TRBJ1-4): GAGVSQSPRYKVAKRGQDVALRCDPISGHVSLFWYQQALGQGPEFLTYFQNEAQLDKSGLPSDRFFAERPEGSVSTLKIQRTQQEDSAVYLCASSYRLQGVGEKLFFGSGTQLSVL.

The chain recombines TRBV6-5 with TRBJ1-5, with TRBD1 identical over 9 bases. The germline V gene encodes CDR1 MNHEY and CDR2 SVGAGI. The CDR3 extends over 14 amino acids. Trimming at V came to 5 bases and at J to 6 bases, leaving 5 bases not matched to a gene. CDR3 sequence reads: CASSTGQGSQPQHF. The CDR3 DNA is TGTGCCAGCAGTACGGGACAGGGTTCTCAGCCCCAGCATTTT.

This clone was seen just once. This chain uses TRBV7-9 with TRBJ1-4; 10 positions match TRBD1. Germline V gene lookup returns CDR1 SEHNR and CDR2 FQNEAQ (reference sequence). The CDR3 runs to 15 residues. With V trimmed by 1 base and J by 7 bases, 3 bases remained unmatched. This CDR3 is CASSLGQGAREKLFF. The CDR3 nucleotides read TGTGCCAGCAGCTTAGGACAGGGGGCGCGTGAAAAACTGTTTTTT.

CDR3 coding DNA: TGTGCCAGCAGCTTTTTGACCGGGGGGAACACTGAAGCTTTCTTT. Amino acid sequence: CASSFLTGGNTEAFF. The chain is built from TRBV11-3 and TRBJ1-1; tentative D call: TRBD1 (5 bases). V was shortened by 3 bases and J by 1 base, with 12 bases between the two germline ends. Germline CDR1 and CDR2: SGHNT and YENEEA. This CDR3 spans 15 amino acids.

V usage is TRBV27 and J usage is TRBJ2-1; no firm D call. Germline CDR1 and CDR2: MNHEY and SMNVEV (reference sequence). The germline V and J ends were trimmed by 6 bases and 2 bases, with 8 bases remaining between them. The CDR3 spans 13 residues. CDR3 in DNA: TGTGCCAGCAGACCCGCGACCTACAATGAGCAGTTCTTC. Protein product: CASRPATYNEQFF.

This chain links TRBV10-1 with TRBJ2-3, with 8 bases lining up with TRBD2. This CDR3 contains 16 residues. After removal of 5 bases from V and 6 bases from J, the junction contained 13 bases not matched to a gene. Germline V gene lookup returns CDR1 WNHNN and CDR2 SYGVQD (reference sequence). The CDR3 region has the DNA TGCGCCAGCAGTACAATTAGCGGGGCCCAGCGGGATACGCAGTATTTT. Protein: CASSTISGAQRDTQYF.

The rearrangement joins TRBV6-1 to TRBJ2-7; TRBD1 is a possible D gene (6 bases). In germline, CDR1 is MNHNS, CDR2 SASEGT. The length of the CDR3 is 15 residues. Trimming stripped 1 base from V and 1 base from J, with 11 bases between. This chain's CDR3 is CASSEDRVWSYEQYF. CDR3 coding DNA: TGTGCCAGCAGTGAAGACAGGGTTTGGTCCTACGAGCAGTACTTC.

This sequence joins TRBV27 and TRBJ2-1, with D tentatively TRBD2 (5 bases). The germline V and J ends were trimmed by 5 bases and 9 bases, with 8 bases remaining between them. Germline assignment: CDR1 MNHEY and CDR2 SMNVEV (reference sequence). The CDR3 is made up of 11 amino acids. The CDR3 nucleotides read TGTGCCAGCAGTCTCGGGGTTGAGCAGTTCTTC. As protein: CASSLGVEQFF.

This chain connects TRBV19 to TRBJ1-2; 8 bases agree with TRBD1. The CDR3 has 16 residues. Germline V lookup: CDR1 LNHDA, CDR2 SQIVND (reference sequence). J gave up 2 bases and V 0 bases, and 5 bases lay outside the gene matches. The CDR3 region has the DNA TGTGCCAGTAGTATAGAACCGGGACAGGAAAACTATGGCTACACCTTC. Encoded protein: CASSIEPGQENYGYTF.

V usage is TRBV7-3 and J usage is TRBJ2-2; TRBD2 agrees at 9 bases. CDR3 size: 15 residues. The germline gives CDR1 SGHTA, CDR2 FQGTGA. Trimming removed 5 bases from V and 2 bases from J; junction bases left unmatched: 3. The CDR3 reads CASSLSGGNTGELFF. CDR3 DNA: TGTGCCAGCAGCCTTAGCGGGGGAAACACCGGGGAGCTGTTTTTT.

As for this clone: Other nucleotide sequences from this sample produce the same CDR3. V usage is TRBV11-3 and J usage is TRBJ2-5, with a possible D match to TRBD1 (6 bases). The germline V gene encodes CDR1 SGHNT and CDR2 YENEEA. CDR3 length: 16 residues. V lost 1 base to trimming and J lost 3 bases, with 15 bases between them. DNA for the CDR3: TGTGCCAGCAGCTTAGCAGGGGCATGGTTGGAAGAGACCCAGTACTTC. Translation: CASSLAGAWLEETQYF.